A selection of T cell receptor beta chains follows, all from one sample in a study of persistence of HIV-infected CD4 T cells. The table came from immunoSEQ multiplex PCR; TCRdb's copy has only in-frame clones and leaves some out. The sample gives about 40,000 clones, 75% to 80% of which show up once; 11% to 15% is in the top ten. Antigens of these TCRs are unknown. The input for sequencing was CD4+ T cells sorted from PBMCs after 18-hour stimulation, taken from a patient who received antiretroviral therapy. Receptors were obtained from an adult man with HIV who was CMV-seropositive. The CDR3 runs from the conserved cysteine through the conserved F or W. Fields, in order: V gene, clone size, J gene, D gene, CDR3 protein, CDR3 DNA. D genes are given only for firm matches. Not every row has a clone size; where given, it reads once, few, many or a size class.

TRBV2	-	TRBJ2-1	-	CASTISPLNEQFF	TGTGCCAGCACAATTTCTCCACTCAATGAGCAGTTCTTC
TRBV6-5	-	TRBJ2-7	-	CASSRHSAYEQYF	TGTGCCAGCAGTCGACACTCTGCCTACGAGCAGTACTTC
TRBV30	few	TRBJ1-1	TRBD1	CAWTGQGNTEAFF	TGTGCCTGGACGGGACAGGGTAACACTGAAGCTTTCTTT
TRBV10-3	-	TRBJ2-1	TRBD1	CAISESIPGGYNEQFF	TGTGCCATCAGTGAGTCGATTCCAGGGGGTTACAATGAGCAGTTCTTC
TRBV4-3	once	TRBJ2-2	TRBD2	CASSQDLRSGTIGELFF	TGCGCCAGCAGCCAAGATCTGAGGAGCGGGACGATCGGGGAGCTGTTTTTT
TRBV19	-	TRBJ2-1	-	CASSIWGDEQFF	TGTGCCAGTAGTATATGGGGCGATGAGCAGTTCTTC
TRBV15	few	TRBJ1-4	TRBD1	CATSRDLDRGNEKLFF	TGTGCCACCAGCAGAGATCTGGACAGGGGAAATGAAAAACTGTTTTTT
TRBV4-2	few	TRBJ1-2	TRBD1	CASSQGQGAEGYGYTF	TGTGCCAGCAGCCAAGGACAGGGGGCTGAGGGCTATGGCTACACCTTC
TRBV27	few	TRBJ1-3	-	CASRSRTTGNTIYF	TGTGCCAGCAGATCTAGGACAACTGGAAACACCATATATTTT
TRBV10-3	-	TRBJ2-2	-	CATLRGANTGELFF	TGTGCCACCCTGAGGGGTGCGAACACCGGGGAGCTGTTTTTT
TRBV5-1	-	TRBJ1-2	TRBD1	CASSLGQVDYGYTF	TGCGCCAGCAGCCTGGGACAGGTTGACTATGGCTACACCTTC
TRBV11-3	-	TRBJ1-1	-	CASSLGPFRAEAFF	TGTGCCAGCAGCCTTGGACCCTTTAGGGCTGAAGCTTTCTTT
TRBV18	-	TRBJ2-7	-	CASSPGREGEQYF	TGTGCCAGCTCCCCTGGACGGGAAGGTGAGCAGTACTTC
TRBV19	-	TRBJ1-1	-	CASSRRGMGGTEAFF	TGTGCCAGTAGTCGCCGGGGAATGGGGGGCACTGAAGCTTTCTTT
TRBV10-3	-	TRBJ1-3	-	CAISDTGKYGNTIYF	TGTGCCATCAGTGATACGGGGAAGTACGGAAACACCATATATTTT
TRBV5-4	-	TRBJ2-7	TRBD1	CASSPGTGGRYEQYF	TGTGCCAGCAGCCCCGGGACAGGGGGCAGATACGAGCAGTACTTC
TRBV6-5	-	TRBJ1-1	TRBD1	CASSQGTRTEAFF	TGTGCCAGCTCACAGGGGACTCGCACTGAAGCTTTCTTT
TRBV19	-	TRBJ1-5	-	CASSTGPRGQPQHF	TGTGCCAGTAGTACCGGGCCTCGAGGTCAGCCCCAGCATTTT
TRBV25-1	-	TRBJ1-1	-	CASSETGPTAFF	TGTGCCAGCAGTGAAACCGGCCCAACGGCTTTCTTT
TRBV19	-	TRBJ2-6	-	CASSAQLSGANVLTF	TGTGCCAGTAGCGCTCAACTCTCTGGGGCCAACGTCCTGACTTTC
TRBV18	-	TRBJ1-5	-	CASSPDLSNQPQHF	TGTGCCAGCTCGCCCGACCTAAGCAATCAGCCCCAGCATTTT
TRBV5-1	-	TRBJ2-1	-	CASSGLRDLNEQFF	TGCGCCAGCAGCGGCCTCCGGGACTTAAATGAGCAGTTCTTC
TRBV4-3	-	TRBJ2-1	TRBD1	CASSPGQGINEQFF	TGCGCCAGCAGCCCGGGACAGGGTATCAATGAGCAGTTCTTC
TRBV6-1	-	TRBJ2-7	-	CASSEAGSGGPYF	TGTGCCAGCAGTGAAGCCGGTTCAGGAGGGCCGTACTTC
TRBV2	few	TRBJ2-5	-	CASSEGSLSGETQYF	TGTGCCAGCAGTGAGGGCTCTCTCTCAGGGGAGACCCAGTACTTC
TRBV29-1	-	TRBJ1-1	TRBD1	CSGRLTGTNTEAFF	TGCAGCGGCCGGCTGACAGGGACGAACACTGAAGCTTTCTTT
TRBV10-3	few	TRBJ2-7	TRBD1	CAISDPGQGDYEQYF	TGTGCCATCAGTGACCCGGGCCAGGGGGACTACGAGCAGTACTTC
TRBV30	once	TRBJ1-5	-	CAWSSQSGRSQPQHF	TGTGCCTGGAGTAGTCAGAGTGGTCGGAGTCAGCCCCAGCATTTT